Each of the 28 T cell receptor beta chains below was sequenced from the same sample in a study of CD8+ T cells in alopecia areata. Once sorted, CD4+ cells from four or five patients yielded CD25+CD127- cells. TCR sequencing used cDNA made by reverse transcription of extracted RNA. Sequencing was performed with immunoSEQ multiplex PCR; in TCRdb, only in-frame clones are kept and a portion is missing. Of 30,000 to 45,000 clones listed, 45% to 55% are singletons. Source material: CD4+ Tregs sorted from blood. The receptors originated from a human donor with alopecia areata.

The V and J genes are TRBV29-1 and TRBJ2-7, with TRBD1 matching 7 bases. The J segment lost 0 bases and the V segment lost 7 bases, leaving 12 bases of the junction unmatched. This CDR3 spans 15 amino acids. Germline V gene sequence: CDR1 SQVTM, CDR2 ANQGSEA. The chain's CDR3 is CSARGRQGSSYEQYF. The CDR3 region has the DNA TGCAGCGCCCGCGGTCGACAGGGCAGCTCCTACGAGCAGTACTTC.

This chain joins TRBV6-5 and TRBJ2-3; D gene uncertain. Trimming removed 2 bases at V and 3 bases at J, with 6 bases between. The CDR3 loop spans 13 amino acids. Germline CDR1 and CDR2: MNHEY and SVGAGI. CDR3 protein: CASSYVGTDTQYF. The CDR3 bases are TGTGCCAGCAGTTACGTTGGAACAGATACGCAGTATTTT.

The chain's CDR3 is CASSKGTGGPYEQYF. The CDR3 DNA sequence: TGTGCCAGCAGCAAAGGAACAGGGGGTCCCTACGAGCAGTACTTC. The chain carries TRBV21-1 and TRBJ2-7; TRBD1 was called by the table and not checked on the DNA. TRBV21-1 represents a pseudogene. This CDR3 has 15 amino acids.

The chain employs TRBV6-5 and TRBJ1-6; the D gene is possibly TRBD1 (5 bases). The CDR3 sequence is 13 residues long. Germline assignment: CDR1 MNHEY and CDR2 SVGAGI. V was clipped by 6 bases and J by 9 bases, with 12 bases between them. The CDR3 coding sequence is TGTGCCAGCAGGTCAGGGCCTAGTTCACCCCTCCACTTT. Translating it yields CASRSGPSSPLHF.

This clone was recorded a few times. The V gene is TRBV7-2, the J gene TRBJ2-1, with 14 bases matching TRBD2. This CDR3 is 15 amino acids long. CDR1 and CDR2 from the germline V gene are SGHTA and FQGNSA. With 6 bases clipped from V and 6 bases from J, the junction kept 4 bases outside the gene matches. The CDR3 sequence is CASRLGLAGANEQFF. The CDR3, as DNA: TGTGCCAGCAGACTGGGACTAGCGGGAGCCAATGAGCAGTTCTTC.

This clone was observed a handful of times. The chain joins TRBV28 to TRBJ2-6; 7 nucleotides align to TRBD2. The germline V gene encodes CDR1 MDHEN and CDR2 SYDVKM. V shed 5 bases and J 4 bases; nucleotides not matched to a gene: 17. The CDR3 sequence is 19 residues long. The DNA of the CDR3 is TGTGCCAGCAGTCCCAGTGGTTTCCGGGGGGTGTCAGGGGCCAACGTCCTGACTTTC. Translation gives CASSPSGFRGVSGANVLTF.

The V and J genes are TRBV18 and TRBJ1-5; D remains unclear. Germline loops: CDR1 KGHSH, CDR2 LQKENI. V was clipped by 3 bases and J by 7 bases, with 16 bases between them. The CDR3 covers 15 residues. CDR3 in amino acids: CASSPSDTVGQPQHF. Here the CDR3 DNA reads TGTGCCAGCTCACCTTCCGACACCGTGGGGCAGCCCCAGCATTTT.

This chain's CDR3 is CASSFTTQETQYF. CDR3 sequence (DNA): TGCGCCAGCAGCTTTACAACTCAAGAGACCCAGTACTTC. The J gene is TRBJ2-5, the V gene TRBV5-1; the D is unclear. Per the germline V gene, CDR1 is SGHRS and CDR2 is YFSETQ. The CDR3 runs 13 residues. The V end was cut by 2 bases, the J end by 2 bases, with 7 bases between. Filled out from reference TRBV5-1 and TRBJ2-5, the complete variable domain reads KAGVTQTPRYLIKTRGQQVTLSCSPISGHRSVSWYQQTPGQGLQFLFEYFSETQRNKGNFPGRFSGRQFSNSRSEMNVSTLELGDSALYLCASSFTTQETQYFGPGTRLLVL.

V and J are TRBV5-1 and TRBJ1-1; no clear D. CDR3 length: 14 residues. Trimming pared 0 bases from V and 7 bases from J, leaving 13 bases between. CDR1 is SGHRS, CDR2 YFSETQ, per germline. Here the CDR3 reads CASSLASRAVEAFF. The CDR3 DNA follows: TGCGCCAGCAGCTTGGCGAGTAGGGCGGTTGAAGCTTTCTTT.

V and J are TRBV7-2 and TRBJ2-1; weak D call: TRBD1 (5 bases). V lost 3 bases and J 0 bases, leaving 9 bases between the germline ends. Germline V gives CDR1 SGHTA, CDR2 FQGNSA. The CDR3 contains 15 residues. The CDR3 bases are TGTGCCAGCAGCTTGGACACACGCTCCTACAATGAGCAGTTCTTC. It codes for CASSLDTRSYNEQFF.

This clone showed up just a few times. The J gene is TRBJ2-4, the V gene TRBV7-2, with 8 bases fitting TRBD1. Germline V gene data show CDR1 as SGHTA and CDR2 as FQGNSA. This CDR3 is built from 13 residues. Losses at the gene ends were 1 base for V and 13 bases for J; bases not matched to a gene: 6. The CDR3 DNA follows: TGTGCCAGCAGCTTAGGGCAACAGGGGGTACAGTACTTC. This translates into CASSLGQQGVQYF.

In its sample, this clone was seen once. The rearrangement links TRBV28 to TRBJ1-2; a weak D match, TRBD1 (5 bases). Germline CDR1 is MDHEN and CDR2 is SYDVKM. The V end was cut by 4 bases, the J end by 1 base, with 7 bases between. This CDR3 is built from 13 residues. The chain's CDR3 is CASSSGFNYGYTF. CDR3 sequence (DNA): TGTGCCAGCAGTTCAGGGTTTAACTATGGCTACACCTTC.

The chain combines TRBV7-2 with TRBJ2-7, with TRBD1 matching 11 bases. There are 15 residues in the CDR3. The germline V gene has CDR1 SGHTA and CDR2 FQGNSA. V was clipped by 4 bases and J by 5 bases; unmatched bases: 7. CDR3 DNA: TGTGCCAGCAGCTCGGGACAGGGGGTTCGGGACGAGCAGTACTTC. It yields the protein CASSSGQGVRDEQYF.

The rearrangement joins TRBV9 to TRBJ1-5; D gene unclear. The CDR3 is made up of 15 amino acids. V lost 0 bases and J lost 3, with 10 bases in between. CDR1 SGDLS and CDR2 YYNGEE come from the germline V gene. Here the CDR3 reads CASSVEADFNQPQHF. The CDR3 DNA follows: TGTGCCAGCAGCGTAGAGGCGGACTTCAATCAGCCCCAGCATTTT.

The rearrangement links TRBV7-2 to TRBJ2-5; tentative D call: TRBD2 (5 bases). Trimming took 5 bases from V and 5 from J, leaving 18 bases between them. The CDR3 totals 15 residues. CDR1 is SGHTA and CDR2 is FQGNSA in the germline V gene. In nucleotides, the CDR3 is TGTGCCAGCAGCCCTCGGGCGGCCCGAGGGGAGACCCAGTACTTC. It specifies CASSPRAARGETQYF.

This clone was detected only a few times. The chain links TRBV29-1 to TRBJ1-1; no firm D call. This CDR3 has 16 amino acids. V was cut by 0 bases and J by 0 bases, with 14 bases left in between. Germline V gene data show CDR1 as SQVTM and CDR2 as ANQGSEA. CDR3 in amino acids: CSVEDRFWSVNTEAFF. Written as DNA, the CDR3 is TGCAGCGTTGAAGATCGGTTTTGGTCAGTGAACACTGAAGCTTTCTTT.

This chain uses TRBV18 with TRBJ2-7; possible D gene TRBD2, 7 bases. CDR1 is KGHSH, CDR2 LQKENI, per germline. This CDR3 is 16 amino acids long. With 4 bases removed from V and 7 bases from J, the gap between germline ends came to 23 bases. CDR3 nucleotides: TGTGCCAGCTCACTACGAAGCGGGACACTAGGGGAAGAGCAGTACTTC. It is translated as CASSLRSGTLGEEQYF.

CDR3 protein: CASSFGRRAYQETQYF. The CDR3, as DNA: TGTGCCAGCAGCTTCGGCCGAAGGGCGTACCAAGAGACCCAGTACTTC. V usage is TRBV7-9 and J usage is TRBJ2-5, with unresolved D. The CDR3 contains 16 residues. Germline loops: CDR1 SEHNR, CDR2 FQNEAQ (reference sequence). The V end lost 3 bases, the J end lost 0 bases, and 14 bases lay between the germline ends.

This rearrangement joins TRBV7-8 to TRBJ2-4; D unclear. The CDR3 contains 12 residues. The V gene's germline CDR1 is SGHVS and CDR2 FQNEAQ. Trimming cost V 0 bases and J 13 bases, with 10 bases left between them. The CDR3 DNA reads TGTGCCAGCAGCTTAGCTGGGCAGCTCCAGTACTTC. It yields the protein CASSLAGQLQYF.

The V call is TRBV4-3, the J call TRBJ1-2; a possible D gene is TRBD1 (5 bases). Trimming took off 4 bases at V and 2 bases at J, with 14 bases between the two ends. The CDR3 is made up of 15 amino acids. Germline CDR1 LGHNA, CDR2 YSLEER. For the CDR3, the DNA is TGCGCCAGCAGCCGAGAGACAGCCGCGAACTATGGCTACACCTTC. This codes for CASSRETAANYGYTF.

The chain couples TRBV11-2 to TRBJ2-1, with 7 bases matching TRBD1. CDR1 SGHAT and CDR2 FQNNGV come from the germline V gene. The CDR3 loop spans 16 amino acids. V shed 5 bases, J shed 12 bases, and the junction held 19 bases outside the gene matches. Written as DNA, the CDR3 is TGTGCCAGCAGCATGACCGGGACAGCGCCCGTCAGAGGGCAGTTCTTC. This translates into CASSMTGTAPVRGQFF.

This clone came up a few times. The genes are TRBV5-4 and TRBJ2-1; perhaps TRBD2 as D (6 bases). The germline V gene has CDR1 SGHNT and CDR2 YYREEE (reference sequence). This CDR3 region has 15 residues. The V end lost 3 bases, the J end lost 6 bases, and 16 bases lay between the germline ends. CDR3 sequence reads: CASSWPGEGFNEQFF. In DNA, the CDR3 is TGTGCCAGCAGCTGGCCGGGGGAAGGGTTCAATGAGCAGTTCTTC.

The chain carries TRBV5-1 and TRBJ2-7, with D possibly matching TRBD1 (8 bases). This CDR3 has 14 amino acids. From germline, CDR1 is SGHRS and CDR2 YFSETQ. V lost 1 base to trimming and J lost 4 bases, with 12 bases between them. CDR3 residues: CASSLTGGGYEQYF. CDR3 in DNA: TGCGCCAGCAGCTTGACAGGGGGAGGGTACGAGCAGTACTTC.

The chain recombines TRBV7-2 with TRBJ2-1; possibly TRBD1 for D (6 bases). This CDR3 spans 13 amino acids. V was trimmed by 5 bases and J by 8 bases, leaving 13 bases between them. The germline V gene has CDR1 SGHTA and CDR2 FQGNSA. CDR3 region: CASSRNRVDEQFF. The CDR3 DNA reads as TGTGCCAGCAGCAGAAACAGGGTTGATGAGCAGTTCTTC.

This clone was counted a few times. The CDR3 DNA reads TGCAGCGTTGAAGGGACGGTTATCTTTGACAATGAGCAGTTCTTC. Translating gives CSVEGTVIFDNEQFF. This sequence joins TRBV29-1 and TRBJ2-1; D unclear. The CDR3 spans 15 residues. The V end was cut by 1 base, the J end by 5 bases, with 15 bases between. The V gene's germline CDR1 is SQVTM and CDR2 ANQGSEA.

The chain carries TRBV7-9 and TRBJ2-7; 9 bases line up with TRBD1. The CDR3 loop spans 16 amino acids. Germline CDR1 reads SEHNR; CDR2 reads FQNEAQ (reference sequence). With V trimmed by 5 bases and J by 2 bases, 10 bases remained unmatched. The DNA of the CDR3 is TGTGCCAGCAGCGCCCTCCCGGGACAGGGAGCCTACGAGCAGTACTTC. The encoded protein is CASSALPGQGAYEQYF. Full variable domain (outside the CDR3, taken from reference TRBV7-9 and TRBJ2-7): DTGVSQNPRHKITKRGQNVTFRCDPISEHNRLYWYRQTLGQGPEFLTYFQNEAQLEKSRLLSDRFSAERPKGSFSTLEIQRTEQGDSAMYLCASSALPGQGAYEQYFGPGTRLTVT.

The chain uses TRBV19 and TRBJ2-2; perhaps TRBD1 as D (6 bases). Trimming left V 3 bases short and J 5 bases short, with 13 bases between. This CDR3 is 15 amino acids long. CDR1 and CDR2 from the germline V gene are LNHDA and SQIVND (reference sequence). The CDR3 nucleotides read TGTGCCAGTAGTATCCTGGGGGCAGGGACCGGGGAGCTGTTTTTT. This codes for CASSILGAGTGELFF.

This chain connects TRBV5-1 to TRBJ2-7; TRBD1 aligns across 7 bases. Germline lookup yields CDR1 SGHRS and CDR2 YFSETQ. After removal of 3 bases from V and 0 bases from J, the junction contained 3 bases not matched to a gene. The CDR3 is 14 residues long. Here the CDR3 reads CASSSRDSSYEQYF. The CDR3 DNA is TGCGCCAGCAGCTCTCGGGACAGCTCCTACGAGCAGTACTTC.